This T cell receptor beta chain is from a study of Graves' ophthalmopathy and Graves' hyperthyroidism. The overall study: Peripheral blood sampling preceded any treatment and occurred at initial diagnosis.

The authors amplified TCR beta CDR3 regions from RNA transcripts. Investigators did first-round RT-PCR with HTBI primers, then second-round multiplex PCR. Each CDR3 protein is one row after TCRdb ran MiXCR on the multiplex PCR reads. Found here are approximately 700,000 distinct CDR3 sequences, about 40% of them singletons; the top ten hold over 2.5%. The diagnostic workup employed clinical symptoms, serum thyroxine, TRAb, thyroid ultrasound and orbital computed tomography. Study-level results: The 13-signature model separated ophthalmopathy from stable hyperthyroidism at 85% to 90% sensitivity and around 81% specificity.

Details on this clonotype: Its antigen is undetermined.

V lost 6 bases, J lost 0 bases, and 8 bases lay in between. This CDR3 spans 14 amino acids. The germline V gene encodes CDR1 MNHEY and CDR2 SVGAGI. V usage is TRBV6-5 and J usage is TRBJ2-2; tentatively, D is TRBD1 (5 bases). The sequence derives from an adult man with Graves' ophthalmopathy. Material: peripheral blood. The CDR3 sequence is CASRIRANTGELFF. The CDR3 bases are TGTGCCAGCAGGATCAGGGCGAACACCGGGGAGCTGTTTTTT.